Reported below is one T cell receptor beta chain. The antigen is unknown. These data belong to a study of cytomegalovirus exposure and HLA in healthy donors. PCR involved 60 Vbeta and 13 Jbeta primers. The data were produced by immunoSEQ multiplex PCR, yet TCRdb's version contains in-frame clones alone and is incomplete. Of some 95,000 clones detected, about two thirds appear once; the ten largest clones hold around 1.3%. Samples came from healthy bone marrow donors. The length of the CDR3 is 14 residues. Losses at the gene ends were 2 bases for V and 5 bases for J; bases not matched to a gene: 5. Germline assignment: CDR1 LNHDA and CDR2 SQIVND (reference sequence). Overall study results and limits: Roughly even sequencing depth across donors was the assumption behind the presence/absence analyses.

The sequencing sample was made of PBMCs. The V gene is TRBV19, the J gene TRBJ1-1, with TRBD1 matching over 7 bases. The receptor's source is a female donor in good health and CMV-seronegative. The CDR3 DNA follows: TGTGCCAGTAGTATATCTTACAGGGGAACTGAAGCTTTCTTT. It yields the protein CASSISYRGTEAFF.